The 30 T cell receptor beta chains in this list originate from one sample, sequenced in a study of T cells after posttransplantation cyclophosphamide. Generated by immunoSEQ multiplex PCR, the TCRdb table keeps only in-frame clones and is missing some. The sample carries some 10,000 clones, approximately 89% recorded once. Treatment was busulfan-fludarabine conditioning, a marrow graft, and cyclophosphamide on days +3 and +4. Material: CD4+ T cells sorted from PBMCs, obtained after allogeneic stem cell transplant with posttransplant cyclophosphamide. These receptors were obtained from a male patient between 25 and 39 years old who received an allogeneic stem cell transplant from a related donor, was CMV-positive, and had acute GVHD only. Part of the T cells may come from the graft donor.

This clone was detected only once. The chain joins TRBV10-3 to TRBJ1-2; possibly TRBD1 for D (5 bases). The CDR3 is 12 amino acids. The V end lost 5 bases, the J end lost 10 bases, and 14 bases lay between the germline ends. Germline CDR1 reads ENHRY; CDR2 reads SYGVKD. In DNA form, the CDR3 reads TGTGCCATCAGTTTACAGGACGCGGACTACACCTTC. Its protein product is CAISLQDADYTF.

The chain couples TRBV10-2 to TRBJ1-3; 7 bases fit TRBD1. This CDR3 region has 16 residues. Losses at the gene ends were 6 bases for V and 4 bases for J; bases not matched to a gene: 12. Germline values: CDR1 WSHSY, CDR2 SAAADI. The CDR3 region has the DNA TGCGCCAGCAGCCGATTGACAGGGCCGGGGGGAAACACCATATATTTT. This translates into CASSRLTGPGGNTIYF.

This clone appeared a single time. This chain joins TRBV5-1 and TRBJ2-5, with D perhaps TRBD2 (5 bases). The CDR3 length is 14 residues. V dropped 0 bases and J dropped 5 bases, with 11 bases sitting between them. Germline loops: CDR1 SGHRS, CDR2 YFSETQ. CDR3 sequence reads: CASSLGVTGETQYF. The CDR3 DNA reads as TGCGCCAGCAGCTTGGGGGTCACGGGGGAGACCCAGTACTTC.

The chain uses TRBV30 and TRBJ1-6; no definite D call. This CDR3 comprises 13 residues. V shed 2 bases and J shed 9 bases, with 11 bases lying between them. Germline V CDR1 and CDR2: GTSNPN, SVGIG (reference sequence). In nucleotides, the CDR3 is TGTGCCTGGAGTTCTGGTACGGGTTCACCCCTCCACTTT. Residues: CAWSSGTGSPLHF.

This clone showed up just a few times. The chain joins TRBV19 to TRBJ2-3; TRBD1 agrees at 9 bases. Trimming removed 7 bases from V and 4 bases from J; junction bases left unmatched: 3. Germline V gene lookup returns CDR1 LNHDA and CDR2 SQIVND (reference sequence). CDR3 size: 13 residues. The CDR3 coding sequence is TGTGCCAGTACGGGACAGGGAGCAGATACGCAGTATTTT. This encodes CASTGQGADTQYF.

CDR3 in amino acids: CASSFFQGDEKLFF. Written as DNA, the CDR3 is TGTGCCAGCAGCTTTTTCCAGGGGGACGAAAAACTGTTTTTT. The V call is TRBV7-9, the J call TRBJ1-4; TRBD1 aligns across 7 bases. The CDR3 has 14 amino acids. Germline V gene sequence: CDR1 SEHNR, CDR2 FQNEAQ (reference sequence). After removal of 3 bases from V and 8 bases from J, the junction contained 6 bases not matched to a gene.

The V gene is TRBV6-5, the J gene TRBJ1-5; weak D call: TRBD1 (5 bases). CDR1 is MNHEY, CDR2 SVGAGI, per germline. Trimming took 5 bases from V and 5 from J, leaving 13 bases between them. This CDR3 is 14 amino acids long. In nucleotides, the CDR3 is TGTGCCAGCAGTAGGGGTACGGTCGATCAGCCCCAGCATTTT. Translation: CASSRGTVDQPQHF.

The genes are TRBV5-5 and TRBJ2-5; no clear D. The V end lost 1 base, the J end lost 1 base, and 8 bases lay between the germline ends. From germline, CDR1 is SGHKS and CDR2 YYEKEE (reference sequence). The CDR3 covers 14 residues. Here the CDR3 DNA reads TGTGCCAGCAGCTTGTTGGCGGCCCAAGAGACCCAGTACTTC. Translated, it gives CASSLLAAQETQYF.

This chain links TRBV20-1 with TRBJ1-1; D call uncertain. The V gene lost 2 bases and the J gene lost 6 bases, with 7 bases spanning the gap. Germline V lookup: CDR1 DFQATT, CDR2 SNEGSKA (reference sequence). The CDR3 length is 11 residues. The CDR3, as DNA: TGCAGTGCTAGAATGTCAGCTGAAGCTTTCTTT. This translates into CSARMSAEAFF.

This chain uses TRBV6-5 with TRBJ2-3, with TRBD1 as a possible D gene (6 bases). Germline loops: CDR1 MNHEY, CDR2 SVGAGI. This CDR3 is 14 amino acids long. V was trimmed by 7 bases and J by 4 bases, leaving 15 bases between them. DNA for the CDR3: TGTGCCAGCAACGCCAGAGGGGGTCCAGATACGCAGTATTTT. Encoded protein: CASNARGGPDTQYF.

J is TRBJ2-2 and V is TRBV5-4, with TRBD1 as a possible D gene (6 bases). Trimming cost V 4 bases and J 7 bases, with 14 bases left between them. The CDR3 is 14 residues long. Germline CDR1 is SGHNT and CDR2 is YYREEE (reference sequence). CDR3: CASSQTGDVGELFF. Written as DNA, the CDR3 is TGTGCCAGCAGCCAGACAGGTGACGTCGGGGAGCTGTTTTTT.

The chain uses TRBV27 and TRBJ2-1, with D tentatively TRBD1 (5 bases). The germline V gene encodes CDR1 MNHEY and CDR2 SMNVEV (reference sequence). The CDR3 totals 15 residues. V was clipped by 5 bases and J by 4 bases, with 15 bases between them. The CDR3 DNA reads TGTGCCAGCAGTGTTACAGGAACCATATACAATGAGCAGTTCTTC. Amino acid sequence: CASSVTGTIYNEQFF.

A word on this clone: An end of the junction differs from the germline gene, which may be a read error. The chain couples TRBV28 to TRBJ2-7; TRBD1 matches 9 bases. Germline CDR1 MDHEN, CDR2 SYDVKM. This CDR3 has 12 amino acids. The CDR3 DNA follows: TGTGCCAGCAGTACGGGGGACAGGGTGATTAGCTTC. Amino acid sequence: CASSTGDRVISF.

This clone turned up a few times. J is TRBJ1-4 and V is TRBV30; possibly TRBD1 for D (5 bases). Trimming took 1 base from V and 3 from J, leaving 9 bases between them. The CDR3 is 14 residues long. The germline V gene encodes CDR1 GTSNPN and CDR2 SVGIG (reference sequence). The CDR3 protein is CAWSAGLANEKLFF. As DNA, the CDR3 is TGTGCCTGGAGTGCAGGGCTTGCTAATGAAAAACTGTTTTTT.

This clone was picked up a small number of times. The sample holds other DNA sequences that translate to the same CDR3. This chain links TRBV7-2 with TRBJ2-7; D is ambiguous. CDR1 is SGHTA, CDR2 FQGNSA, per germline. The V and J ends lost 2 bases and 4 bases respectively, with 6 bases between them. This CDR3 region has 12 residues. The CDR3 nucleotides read TGTGCCAGCAGCTTATCCGCGTACGAGCAGTACTTC. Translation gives CASSLSAYEQYF.

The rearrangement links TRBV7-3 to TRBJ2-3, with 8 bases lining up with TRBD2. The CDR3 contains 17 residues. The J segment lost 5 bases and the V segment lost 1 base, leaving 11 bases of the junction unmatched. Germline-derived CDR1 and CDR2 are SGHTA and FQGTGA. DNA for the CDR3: TGTGCCAGCAGCTTAATGTCTGCGGGGGGCCCGCAAGATACGCAGTATTTT. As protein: CASSLMSAGGPQDTQYF.

The CDR3, as DNA: TGCGCCAGCAGCCCGGGAGGACAGGGAACGCAACACGGGCAGTACTTC. This sequence encodes CASSPGGQGTQHGQYF. The V call is TRBV5-1, the J call TRBJ2-7; D may be TRBD1 (8 bases). The CDR3 is 16 residues long. CDR1 SGHRS and CDR2 YFSETQ come from the germline V gene. V was clipped by 4 bases and J by 9 bases, with 26 bases between them.

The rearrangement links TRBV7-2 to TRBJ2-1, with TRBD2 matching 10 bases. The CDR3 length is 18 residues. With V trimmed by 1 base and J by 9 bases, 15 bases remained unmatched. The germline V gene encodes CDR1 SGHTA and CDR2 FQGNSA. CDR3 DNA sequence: TGTGCCAGCAGCTTAGGAGCGGGGGGGCTCCCGCGGTTCCTTGAGCAGTTCTTC. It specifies CASSLGAGGLPRFLEQFF.

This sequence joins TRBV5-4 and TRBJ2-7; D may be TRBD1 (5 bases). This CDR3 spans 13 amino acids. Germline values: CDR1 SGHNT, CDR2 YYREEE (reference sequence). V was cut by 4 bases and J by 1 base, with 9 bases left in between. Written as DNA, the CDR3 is TGTGCCAGCAGCAGGCAGGGATCCTACGAGCAGTACTTC. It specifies CASSRQGSYEQYF.

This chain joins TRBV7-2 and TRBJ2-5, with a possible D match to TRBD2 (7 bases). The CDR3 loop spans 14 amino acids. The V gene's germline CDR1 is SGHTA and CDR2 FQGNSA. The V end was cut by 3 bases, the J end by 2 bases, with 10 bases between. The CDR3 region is CASSLRGLQETQYF. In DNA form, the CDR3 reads TGTGCCAGCAGCTTGCGGGGGCTACAAGAGACCCAGTACTTC.

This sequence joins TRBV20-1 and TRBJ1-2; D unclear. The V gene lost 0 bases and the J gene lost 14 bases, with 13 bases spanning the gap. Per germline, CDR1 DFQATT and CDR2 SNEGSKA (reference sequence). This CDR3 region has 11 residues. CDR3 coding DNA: TGCAGTGCTAGAGATCGAGGCCGAGAAACCTTC. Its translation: CSARDRGRETF.

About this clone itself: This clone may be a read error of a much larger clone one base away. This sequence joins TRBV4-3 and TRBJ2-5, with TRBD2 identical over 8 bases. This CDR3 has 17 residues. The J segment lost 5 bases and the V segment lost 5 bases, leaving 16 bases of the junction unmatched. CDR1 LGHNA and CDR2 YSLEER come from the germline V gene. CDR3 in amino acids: CASSLALAGGAGETQYF. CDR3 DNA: TGCGCCAGCAGCTTGGCACTGGCGGGGGGCGCTGGGGAGACCCAGTACTTC.

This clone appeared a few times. Written as DNA, the CDR3 is TGTGCCACCAGCTCCGGAGTGGTGGCTGAAGCTTTCTTT. Protein: CATSSGVVAEAFF. This sequence joins TRBV27 and TRBJ1-1; D is ambiguous. Germline V gene sequence: CDR1 MNHEY, CDR2 SMNVEV (reference sequence). Trimming shortened V by 10 bases and J by 6 bases, and 18 bases separated the two germline ends. This CDR3 has 13 amino acids.

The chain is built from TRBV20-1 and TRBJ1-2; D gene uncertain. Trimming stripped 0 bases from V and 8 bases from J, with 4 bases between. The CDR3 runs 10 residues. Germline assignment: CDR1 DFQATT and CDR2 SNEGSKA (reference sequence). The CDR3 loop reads CSAREGGYTF. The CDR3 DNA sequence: TGCAGTGCTAGAGAGGGCGGCTACACCTTC.

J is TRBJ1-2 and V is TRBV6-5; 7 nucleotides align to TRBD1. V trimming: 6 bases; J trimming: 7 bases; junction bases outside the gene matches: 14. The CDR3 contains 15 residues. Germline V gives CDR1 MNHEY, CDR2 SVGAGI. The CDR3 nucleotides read TGTGCCAGCAGCCGAGGCCTGGGACAGTATACTGGCTACACCTTC. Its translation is CASSRGLGQYTGYTF.

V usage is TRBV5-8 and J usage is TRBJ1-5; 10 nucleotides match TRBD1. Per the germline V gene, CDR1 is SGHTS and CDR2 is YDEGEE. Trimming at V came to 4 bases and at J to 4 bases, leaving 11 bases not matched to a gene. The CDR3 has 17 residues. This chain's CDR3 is CASSLRQGANRNQPQHF. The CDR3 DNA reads TGTGCCAGCAGCCTTCGACAGGGGGCTAACAGAAATCAGCCCCAGCATTTT.

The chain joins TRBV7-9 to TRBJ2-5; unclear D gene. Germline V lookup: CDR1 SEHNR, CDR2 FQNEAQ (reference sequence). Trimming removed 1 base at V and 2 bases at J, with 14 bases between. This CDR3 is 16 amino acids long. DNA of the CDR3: TGTGCCAGCAGCTTAGGCGATCGAGTAGAACAAGAGACCCAGTACTTC. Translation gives CASSLGDRVEQETQYF.

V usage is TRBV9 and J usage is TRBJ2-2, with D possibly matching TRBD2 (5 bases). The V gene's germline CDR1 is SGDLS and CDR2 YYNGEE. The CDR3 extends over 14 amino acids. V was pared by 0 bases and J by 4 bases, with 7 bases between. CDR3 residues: CASSVGGLTGELFF. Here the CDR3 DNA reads TGTGCCAGCAGCGTAGGCGGACTCACCGGGGAGCTGTTTTTT. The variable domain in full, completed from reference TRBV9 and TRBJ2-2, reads DSGVTQTPKHLITATGQRVTLRCSPRSGDLSVYWYQQSLDQGLQFLIQYYNGEERAKGNILERFSAQQFPDLHSELNLSSLELGDSALYFCASSVGGLTGELFFGEGSRLTVL.

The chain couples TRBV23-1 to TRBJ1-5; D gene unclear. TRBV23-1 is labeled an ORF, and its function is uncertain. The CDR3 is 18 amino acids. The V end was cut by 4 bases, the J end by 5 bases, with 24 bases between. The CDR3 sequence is CASSLPPVSPGRDQPQHF. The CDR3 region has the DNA TGCGCCAGCAGTCTCCCTCCGGTATCCCCTGGGCGAGATCAGCCCCAGCATTTT.

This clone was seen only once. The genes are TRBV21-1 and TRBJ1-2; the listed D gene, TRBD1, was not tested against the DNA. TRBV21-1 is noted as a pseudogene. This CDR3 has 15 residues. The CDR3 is CASSKDRTGGKSYTF. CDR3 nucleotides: TGTGCCAGCAGCAAAGATAGGACAGGGGGCAAAAGCTACACCTTC.